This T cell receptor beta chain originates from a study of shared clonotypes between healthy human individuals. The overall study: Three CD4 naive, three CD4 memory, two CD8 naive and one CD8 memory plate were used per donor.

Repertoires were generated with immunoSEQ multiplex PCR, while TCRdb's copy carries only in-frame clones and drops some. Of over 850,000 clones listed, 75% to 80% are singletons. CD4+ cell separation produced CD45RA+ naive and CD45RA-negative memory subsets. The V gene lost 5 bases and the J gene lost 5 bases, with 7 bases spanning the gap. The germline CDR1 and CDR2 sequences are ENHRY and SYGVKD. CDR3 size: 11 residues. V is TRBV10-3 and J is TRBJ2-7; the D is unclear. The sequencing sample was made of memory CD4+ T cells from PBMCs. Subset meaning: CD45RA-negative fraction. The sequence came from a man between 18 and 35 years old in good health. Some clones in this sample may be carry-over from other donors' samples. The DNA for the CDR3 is TGTGCCATCAGTTCAATAGACGAGCAGTACTTC. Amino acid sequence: CAISSIDEQYF.